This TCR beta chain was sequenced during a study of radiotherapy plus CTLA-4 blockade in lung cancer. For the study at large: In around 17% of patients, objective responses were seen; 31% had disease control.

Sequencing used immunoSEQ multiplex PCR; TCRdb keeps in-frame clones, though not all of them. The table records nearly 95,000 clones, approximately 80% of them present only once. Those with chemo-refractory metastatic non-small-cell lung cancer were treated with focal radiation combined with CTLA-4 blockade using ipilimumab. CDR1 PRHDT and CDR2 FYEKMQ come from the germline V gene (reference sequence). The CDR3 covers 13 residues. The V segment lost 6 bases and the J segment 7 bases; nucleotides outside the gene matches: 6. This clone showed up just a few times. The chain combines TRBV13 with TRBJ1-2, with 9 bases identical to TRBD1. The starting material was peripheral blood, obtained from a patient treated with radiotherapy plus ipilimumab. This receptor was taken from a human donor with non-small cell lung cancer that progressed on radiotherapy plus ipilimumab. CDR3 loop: CASRYRGRSGYTF. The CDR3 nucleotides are TGTGCCAGCAGATACAGGGGGCGTAGTGGCTACACCTTC.